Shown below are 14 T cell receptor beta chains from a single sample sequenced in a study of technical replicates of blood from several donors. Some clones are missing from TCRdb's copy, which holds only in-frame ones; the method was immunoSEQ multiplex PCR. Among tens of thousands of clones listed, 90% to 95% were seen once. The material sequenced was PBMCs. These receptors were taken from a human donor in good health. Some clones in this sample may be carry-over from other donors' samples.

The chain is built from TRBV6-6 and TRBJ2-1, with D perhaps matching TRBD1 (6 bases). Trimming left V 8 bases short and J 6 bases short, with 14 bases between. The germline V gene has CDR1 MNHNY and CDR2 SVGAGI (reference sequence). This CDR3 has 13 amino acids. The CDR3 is CASVDRTPNEQFF. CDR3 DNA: TGTGCCAGCGTTGACAGGACCCCCAATGAGCAGTTCTTC.

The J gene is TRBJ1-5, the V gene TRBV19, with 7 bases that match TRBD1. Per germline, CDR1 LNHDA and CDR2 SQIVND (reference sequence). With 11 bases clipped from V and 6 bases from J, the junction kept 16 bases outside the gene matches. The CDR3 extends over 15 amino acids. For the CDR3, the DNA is TGTGCCTCCAAACCCGAGGGGGCGGGGGGTCAGCCCCAGCATTTT. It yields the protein CASKPEGAGGQPQHF.

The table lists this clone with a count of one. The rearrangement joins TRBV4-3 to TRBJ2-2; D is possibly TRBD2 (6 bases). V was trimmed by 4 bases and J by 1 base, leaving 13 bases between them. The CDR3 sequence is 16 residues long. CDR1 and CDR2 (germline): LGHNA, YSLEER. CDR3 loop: CASSRGVELNTGELFF. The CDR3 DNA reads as TGCGCCAGCAGCCGCGGGGTCGAGTTGAACACCGGGGAGCTGTTTTTT.

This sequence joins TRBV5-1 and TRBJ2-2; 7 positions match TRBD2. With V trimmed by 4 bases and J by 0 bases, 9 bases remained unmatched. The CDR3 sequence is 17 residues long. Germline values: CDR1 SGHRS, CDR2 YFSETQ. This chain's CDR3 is CASSRLTSGANTGELFF. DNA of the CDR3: TGCGCCAGCAGCCGACTCACGAGCGGGGCGAACACCGGGGAGCTGTTTTTT.

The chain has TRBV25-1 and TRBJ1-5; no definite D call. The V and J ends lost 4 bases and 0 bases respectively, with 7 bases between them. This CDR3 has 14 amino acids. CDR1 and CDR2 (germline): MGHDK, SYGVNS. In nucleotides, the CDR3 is TGTGCCAGCAGTGCTCCGGGTAGCAATCAGCCCCAGCATTTT. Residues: CASSAPGSNQPQHF.

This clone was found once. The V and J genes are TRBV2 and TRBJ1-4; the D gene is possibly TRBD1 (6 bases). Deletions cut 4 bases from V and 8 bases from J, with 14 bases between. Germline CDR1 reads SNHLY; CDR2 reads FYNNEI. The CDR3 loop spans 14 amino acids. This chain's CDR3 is CASSVYRAREKLFF. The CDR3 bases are TGTGCCAGCAGTGTGTACAGGGCTAGGGAAAAACTGTTTTTT.

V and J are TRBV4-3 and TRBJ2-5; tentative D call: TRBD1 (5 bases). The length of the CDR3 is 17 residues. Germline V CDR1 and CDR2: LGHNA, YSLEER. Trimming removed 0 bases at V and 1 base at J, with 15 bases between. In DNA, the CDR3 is TGCGCCAGCAGCCAAGAATGGGTTAGGGGTAGCCAAGAGACCCAGTACTTC. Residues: CASSQEWVRGSQETQYF.

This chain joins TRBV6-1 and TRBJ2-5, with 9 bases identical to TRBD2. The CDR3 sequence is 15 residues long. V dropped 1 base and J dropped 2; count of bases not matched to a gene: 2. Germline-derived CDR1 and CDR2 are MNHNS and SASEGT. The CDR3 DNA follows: TGTGCCAGCAGTGAAGTAGCGGGAGTTCAAGAGACCCAGTACTTC. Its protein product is CASSEVAGVQETQYF.

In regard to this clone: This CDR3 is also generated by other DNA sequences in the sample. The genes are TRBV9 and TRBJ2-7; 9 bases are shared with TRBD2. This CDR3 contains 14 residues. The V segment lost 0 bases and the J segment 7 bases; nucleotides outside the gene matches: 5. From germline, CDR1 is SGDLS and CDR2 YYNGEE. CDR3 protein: CASSVGLAGREQYF. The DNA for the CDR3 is TGTGCCAGCAGCGTAGGGCTAGCGGGACGGGAGCAGTACTTC.

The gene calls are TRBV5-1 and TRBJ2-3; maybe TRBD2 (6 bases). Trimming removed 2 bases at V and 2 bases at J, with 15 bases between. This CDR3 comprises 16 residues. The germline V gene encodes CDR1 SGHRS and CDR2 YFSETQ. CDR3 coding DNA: TGCGCCAGCAGCTTTGGGGGGATCCCTTACACAGATACGCAGTATTTT. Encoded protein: CASSFGGIPYTDTQYF.

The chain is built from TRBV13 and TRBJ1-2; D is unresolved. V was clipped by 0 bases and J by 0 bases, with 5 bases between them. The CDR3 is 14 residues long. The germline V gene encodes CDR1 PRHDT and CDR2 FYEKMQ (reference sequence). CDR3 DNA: TGTGCCAGCAGCTTAGGCCAGACTAACTATGGCTACACCTTC. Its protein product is CASSLGQTNYGYTF. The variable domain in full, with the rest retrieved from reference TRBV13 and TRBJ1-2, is AAGVIQSPRHLIKEKRETATLKCYPIPRHDTVYWYQQGPGQDPQFLISFYEKMQSDKGSIPDRFSAQQFSDYHSELNMSSLELGDSALYFCASSLGQTNYGYTFGSGTRLTVV.

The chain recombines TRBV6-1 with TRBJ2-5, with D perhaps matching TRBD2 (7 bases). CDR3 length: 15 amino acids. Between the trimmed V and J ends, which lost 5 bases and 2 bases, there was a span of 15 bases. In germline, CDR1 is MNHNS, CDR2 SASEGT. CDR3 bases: TGTGCCAGCAGTACCTTTAGGGGGGGACAAGAGACCCAGTACTTC. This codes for CASSTFRGGQETQYF.

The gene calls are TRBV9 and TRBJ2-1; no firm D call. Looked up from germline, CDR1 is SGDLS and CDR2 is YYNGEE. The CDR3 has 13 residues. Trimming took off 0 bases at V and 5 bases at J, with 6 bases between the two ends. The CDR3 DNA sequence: TGTGCCAGCAGCGTAGGACTTGACAATGAGCAGTTCTTC. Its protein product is CASSVGLDNEQFF.

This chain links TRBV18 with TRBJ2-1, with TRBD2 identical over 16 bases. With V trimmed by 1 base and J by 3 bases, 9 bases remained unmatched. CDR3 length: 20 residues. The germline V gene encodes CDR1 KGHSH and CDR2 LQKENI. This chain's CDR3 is CASSPLGTSGGAGRYNEQFF. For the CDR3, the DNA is TGTGCCAGCTCACCACTGGGGACTAGCGGGGGGGCAGGTCGCTACAATGAGCAGTTCTTC.